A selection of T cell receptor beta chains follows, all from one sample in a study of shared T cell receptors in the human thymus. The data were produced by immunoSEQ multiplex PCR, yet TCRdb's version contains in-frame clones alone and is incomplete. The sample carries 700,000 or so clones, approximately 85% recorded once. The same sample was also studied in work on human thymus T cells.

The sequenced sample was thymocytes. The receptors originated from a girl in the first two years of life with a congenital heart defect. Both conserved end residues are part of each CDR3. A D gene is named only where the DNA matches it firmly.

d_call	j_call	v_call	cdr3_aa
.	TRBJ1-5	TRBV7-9	CASSETPSGGPHSNQPQHF
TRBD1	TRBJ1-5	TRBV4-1	CASSQMDRANNQPQHF
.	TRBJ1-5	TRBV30	CAWSVRDAPTPQHF
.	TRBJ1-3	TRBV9	CASSGPKGPGISGNTIYF
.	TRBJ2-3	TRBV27	CASSSNNPRPVDTQYF
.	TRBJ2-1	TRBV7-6	CASSFVGHRSYNEQFF
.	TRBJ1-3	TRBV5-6	CASSLAPMRKPGNTIYF
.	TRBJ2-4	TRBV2	CASSFLPSGPKNIQYF
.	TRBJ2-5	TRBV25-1	CASTHGQQETQYF
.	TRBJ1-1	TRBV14	CASSQRGGTEAFF
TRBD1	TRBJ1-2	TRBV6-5	CASRPLTGLNYGYTF
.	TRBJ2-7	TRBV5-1	CASSWAGPSYEQYF
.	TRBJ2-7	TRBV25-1	CASKETEDEQYF
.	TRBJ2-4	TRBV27	CASSFMEGPKNIQYF
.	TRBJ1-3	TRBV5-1	CASSLSDISGNTIYF
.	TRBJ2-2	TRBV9	CASSVERNNTGELFF
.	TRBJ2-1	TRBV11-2	CASSLGVPGPPSSYNEQFF
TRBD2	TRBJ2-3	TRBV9	CASSVVASGGGPPEDTQYF
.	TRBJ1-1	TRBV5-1	CASSGGVNTEAFF
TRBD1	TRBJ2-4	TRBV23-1	CASSRVGTGPLIIAKNIQYF
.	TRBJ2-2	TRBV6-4	CASSDSGGRGTGELFF
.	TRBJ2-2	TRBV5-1	CASSFAGRGNAGELFF
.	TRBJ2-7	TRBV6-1	CASSLSGIYEQYF
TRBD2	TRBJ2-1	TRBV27	CASSSPKGLAGNYNEQFF
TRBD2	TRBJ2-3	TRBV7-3	CASSPLPAGGIDTQYF
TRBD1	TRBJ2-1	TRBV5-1	CASSLILSREIKQGNNEQFF
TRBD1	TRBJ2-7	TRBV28	CASRDRVYEQYF
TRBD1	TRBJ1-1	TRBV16	CASSQFADRANTEAFF
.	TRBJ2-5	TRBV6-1	CASSDRAKGRQETQYF
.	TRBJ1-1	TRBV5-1	CASSSGTRNTEAFF
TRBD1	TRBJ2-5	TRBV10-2	CASSETPGDRKREETQYF
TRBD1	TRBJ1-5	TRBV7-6	CASSSIPGTGPYSNQPQHF
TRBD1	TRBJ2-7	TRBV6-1	CASSDRGVSYEQYF
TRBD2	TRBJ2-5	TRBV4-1	CASSQGFIPLAGGYQETQYF
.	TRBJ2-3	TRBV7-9	CASSPGGGDKHTVTDTQYF
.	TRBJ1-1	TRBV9	CASSVVHANDTEAFF
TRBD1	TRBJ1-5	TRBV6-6	CASSQLRGNSNQPQHF
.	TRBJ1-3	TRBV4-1	CASSQRRGSGNTIYF
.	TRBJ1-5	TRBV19	CASSIGRAGQPQHF
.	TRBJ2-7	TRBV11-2	CASSLVWAGSEVHEQYF
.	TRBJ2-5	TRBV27	CASSRDRFNETQYF
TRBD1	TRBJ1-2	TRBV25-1	CASSEGGQGALGYGYTF
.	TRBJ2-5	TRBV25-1	CASSKPGGAQETQYF
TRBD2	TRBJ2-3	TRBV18	CASSTNPGTSGTTLTDTQYF
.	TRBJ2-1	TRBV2	CATKPVLGVPSYNEQFF
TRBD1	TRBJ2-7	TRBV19	CASSKRWDRAGEQYF
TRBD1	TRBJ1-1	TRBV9	CASSVDDRGSTEAFF
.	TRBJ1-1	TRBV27	CASRNRGTNTEAFF
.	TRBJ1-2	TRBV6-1	CASSESLWQGKAAGYTF
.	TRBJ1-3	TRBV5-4	CASSLSPAGNTIYF
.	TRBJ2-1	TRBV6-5	CASSYPEAPNNEQFF
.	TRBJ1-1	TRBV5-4	CASRPRQENTEAFF
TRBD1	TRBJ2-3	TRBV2	CASEGRDRVTDTQYF
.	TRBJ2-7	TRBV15	CATSRYRAEQYF
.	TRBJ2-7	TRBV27	CASSPTVLFTWEQYF
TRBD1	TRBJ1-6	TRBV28	CASRPTRTGPPSSYNSPLHF